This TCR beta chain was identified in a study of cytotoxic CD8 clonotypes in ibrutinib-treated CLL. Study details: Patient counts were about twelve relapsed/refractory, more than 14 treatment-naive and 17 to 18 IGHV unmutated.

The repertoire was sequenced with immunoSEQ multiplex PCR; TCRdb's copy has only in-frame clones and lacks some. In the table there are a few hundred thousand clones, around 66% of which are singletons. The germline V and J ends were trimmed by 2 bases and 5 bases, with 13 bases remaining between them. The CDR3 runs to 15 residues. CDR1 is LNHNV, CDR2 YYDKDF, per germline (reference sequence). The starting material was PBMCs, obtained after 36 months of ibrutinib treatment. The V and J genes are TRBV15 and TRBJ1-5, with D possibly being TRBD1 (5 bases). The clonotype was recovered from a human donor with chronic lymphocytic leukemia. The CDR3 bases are TGTGCCACCAGCAGACCCGGGTGGGGCTATCAGCCCCAGCATTTT. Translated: CATSRPGWGYQPQHF. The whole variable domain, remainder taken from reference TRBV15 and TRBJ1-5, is DAMVIQNPRYQVTQFGKPVTLSCSQTLNHNVMYWYQQKSSQAPKLLFHYYDKDFNNEADTPDNFQSRRPNTSFCFLDIRSPGLGDTAMYLCATSRPGWGYQPQHFGDGTRLSIL.